This TCR beta chain is from a study of low-dose radiotherapy and immunotherapy resistance in tumors. Overall study context: Both drugs were delivered intravenously to patients (nivolumab 240 mg every two weeks and ipilimumab 1 mg/kg every six weeks).

Alpha- and beta-chain coverage of first-strand cDNA came from TRAV- and TRBV-specific primers. The TCRs were subjected to amplification over approximately 20 PCR cycles employing a constant-region primer in conjunction with a V-primer adapter. TCRdb processed the reads anew with MiXCR; each CDR3 protein has one entry. The sample has under 10,000 distinct CDR3 sequences; about 59% are singletons. This TCR came from a human donor with advanced metastatic prostate, ovarian, gallbladder or colorectal cancer (not recorded which). This table probably holds off-target reads from a library built for another chain.

The CDR3 region is CASRPTSGAPYEQYF. The DNA for the CDR3 is TGTGCCAGCAGGCCTACTAGCGGGGCACCCTACGAGCAGTACTTC. The gene calls are TRBV6-1 and TRBJ2-7; 10 bases are a match to TRBD2. The germline V gene encodes CDR1 MNHNS and CDR2 SASEGT. The CDR3 spans 15 residues. Trimming cost V 6 bases and J 2 bases; bases outside gene matches: 7.